The 32 T cell receptor beta chains listed next were all sequenced from one sample in a study of T cells expressing NK-cell markers. TCRdb reanalyzed the 5' RACE reads, giving one entry per CDR3 protein sequence and no DNA. The sample table sets out roughly 15,000 distinct CDR3 sequences. The source material was blood T cells: a sorted CD56 or NKG2C T cell subset, CD4+ or CD8+ T cells, or bulk PBMC T cells (not recorded which). The receptors shown here come from a man between 18 and 69 years old in good health.

J is TRBJ2-2 and V is TRBV4-1; there is no DNA to check the TCRdb D call of TRBD1. CDR1 is MGHRA and CDR2 is YSYEKL in the germline V gene. This CDR3 is built from 16 residues. CDR3 residues: CASSPSSGQITGELFF.

The rearrangement links TRBV5-8 to TRBJ1-2; TCRdb designates TRBD1, a call that cannot be tested without DNA. CDR3 size: 15 residues. Germline V gene data show CDR1 as SGHTS and CDR2 as YDEGEE. The CDR3 protein is CASSHPSRGNYGYTF.

The gene calls are TRBV6-1 and TRBJ2-2; TCRdb proposes TRBD1, but this gene call is untestable without DNA. Germline V lookup: CDR1 MNHNS, CDR2 SASEGT. This CDR3 contains 15 residues. CDR3 sequence reads: CASSSPQGDTGELFF.

The genes are TRBV18 and TRBJ2-1; TCRdb reports TRBD1, a call that lacks DNA to check it against. The CDR3 consists of 16 residues. CDR1 KGHSH and CDR2 LQKENI come from the germline V gene. CDR3 amino acids: CASSQLRGSAYNEQFF.

J is TRBJ2-2 and V is TRBV3-1; the TCRdb D gene call, TRBD1, has no DNA to confirm it. The CDR3 has 15 amino acids. Germline V lookup: CDR1 LGHDT, CDR2 YNNKEL (reference sequence). CDR3 amino acids: CASSQELRATGELFF.

V usage is TRBV6-5 and J usage is TRBJ1-4; TCRdb selects TRBD1, and the lack of DNA leaves this call unchecked. CDR1 is MNHEY and CDR2 is SVGAGI in the germline V gene. The CDR3 consists of 15 residues. CDR3: CASSYSKGHNEKLFF.

V usage is TRBV7-6 and J usage is TRBJ2-7; TCRdb names TRBD1, which stays unverified in the absence of DNA. This CDR3 contains 15 residues. Per the germline V gene, CDR1 is SGHVS and CDR2 is FNYEAQ. The CDR3 spells CASSAHRGRNHEQYF.

The genes are TRBV24-1 and TRBJ2-1. Germline values: CDR1 KGHDR, CDR2 SFDVKD. The CDR3 totals 13 residues. CDR3 region: CATSERIWDEQFF.

The genes are TRBV6-2 or TRBV6-3 and TRBJ2-5; TCRdb indicates TRBD1, and absent DNA this call remains unverified. Germline V lookup: CDR1 MNHEY, CDR2 SVGEGT. This CDR3 comprises 16 residues. This CDR3 is CASSPGQLTSQETQYF.

CDR3 protein: CASSSDLPGTQYF. The chain recombines TRBV12-3 or TRBV12-4 with TRBJ2-3; the TCRdb D gene call, TRBD1, has no DNA to confirm it. The CDR3 is 13 amino acids.

The genes are TRBV10-3 and TRBJ1-2. This CDR3 contains 11 residues. Germline V CDR1 and CDR2: ENHRY, SYGVKD. The CDR3 is CAISDAVGYTF.

The CDR3 loop reads CASSQGREGGSPLHF. This chain uses TRBV4-3 with TRBJ1-6. The CDR3 contains 15 residues. Per germline, CDR1 LGHNA and CDR2 YSLEER.

The CDR3 spells CASSFTSYGTDTQYF. V is TRBV12-3 or TRBV12-4 and J is TRBJ2-3. The CDR3 is 15 residues long.

The chain links TRBV20-1 to TRBJ2-3; with no DNA, the TCRdb D assignment of TRBD1 cannot be verified. Germline V gene sequence: CDR1 DFQATT, CDR2 SNEGSKA (reference sequence). This CDR3 is 16 amino acids long. This CDR3 reads CSAMLRQGARADTQYF.

J is TRBJ2-1 and V is TRBV12-3 or TRBV12-4; the TCRdb call, TRBD1, lacks DNA for checking. The CDR3 loop spans 13 amino acids. CDR3: CASSPGGNGEQFF.

The chain is built from TRBV12-3 or TRBV12-4 and TRBJ2-3; the D call of TRBD2 rests on TCRdb alone, since no DNA is present to check it. The CDR3 totals 15 residues. CDR3 residues: CASSSRREVTDTQYF.

The rearrangement links TRBV5-1 to TRBJ1-2; TCRdb designates TRBD1, a call that cannot be tested without DNA. Per the germline V gene, CDR1 is SGHRS and CDR2 is YFSETQ. The CDR3 totals 15 residues. The CDR3 here is CASSSTGTRDYGYTF.

The J gene is TRBJ2-7, the V gene TRBV15; as DNA is missing, the TRBD1 call by TCRdb cannot be tested. This CDR3 is built from 15 residues. Germline loops: CDR1 LNHNV, CDR2 YYDKDF (reference sequence). This CDR3 is CATSSGRGLTYEQYF. The variable domain in full, completed from reference TRBV15 and TRBJ2-7, reads DAMVIQNPRYQVTQFGKPVTLSCSQTLNHNVMYWYQQKSSQAPKLLFHYYDKDFNNEADTPDNFQSRRPNTSFCFLDIRSPGLGDTAMYLCATSSGRGLTYEQYFGPGTRLTVT.

V and J are TRBV5-1 and TRBJ1-4; TCRdb indicates TRBD1, and absent DNA this call remains unverified. Per the germline V gene, CDR1 is SGHRS and CDR2 is YFSETQ. This CDR3 has 16 amino acids. CDR3 in amino acids: CASSFVPGGPNEKLFF.

The rearrangement joins TRBV5-5 to TRBJ2-2. Germline loops: CDR1 SGHKS, CDR2 YYEKEE (reference sequence). The CDR3 is made up of 15 amino acids. This chain's CDR3 is CASSLTDANTGELFF.

The J gene is TRBJ2-3, the V gene TRBV20-1; as DNA is missing, the TRBD1 call by TCRdb cannot be tested. The CDR3 consists of 17 residues. Germline V gene sequence: CDR1 DFQATT, CDR2 SNEGSKA (reference sequence). The CDR3: CSARDLRDSESTDTQYF.

The chain links TRBV12-3 or TRBV12-4 to TRBJ1-1. The CDR3 totals 15 residues. This CDR3 reads CASSLERALNTEAFF.

The chain carries TRBV7-2 and TRBJ2-2; the TCRdb call, TRBD2, lacks DNA for checking. Looked up from germline, CDR1 is SGHTA and CDR2 is FQGNSA. The CDR3 contains 15 residues. CDR3 residues: CASSFLSGNTGELFF.

CDR3 sequence: CASSLASNYGYTF. The chain has TRBV11-2 and TRBJ1-2. The CDR3 is made up of 13 amino acids. Germline CDR1 SGHAT, CDR2 FQNNGV.

This chain joins TRBV29-1 and TRBJ2-5; the D call from TCRdb, TRBD1, cannot be confirmed without DNA. The CDR3 is 17 amino acids. The germline V gene has CDR1 SQVTM and CDR2 ANQGSEA. CDR3 protein: CSVNVRTAITSQETQYF.

The chain is built from TRBV5-6 and TRBJ2-3. This CDR3 contains 13 residues. The germline CDR1 and CDR2 sequences are SGHDT and YYEEEE. This chain's CDR3 is CASSSVELNTQYF.

The chain employs TRBV6-2 or TRBV6-3 and TRBJ2-2. The germline gives CDR1 MNHEY, CDR2 SVGEGT. The CDR3 covers 15 residues. CDR3 amino acids: CASSYYGAETGELFF.

The CDR3 is CASTRLAGGTDTQYF. This chain links TRBV11-2 with TRBJ2-3; TCRdb proposes TRBD2, but this gene call is untestable without DNA. The CDR3 is 15 residues long. Per the germline V gene, CDR1 is SGHAT and CDR2 is FQNNGV.

The V call is TRBV5-1, the J call TRBJ1-2; TCRdb names TRBD1, which stays unverified in the absence of DNA. Per germline, CDR1 SGHRS and CDR2 YFSETQ. CDR3 length: 14 residues. The CDR3 region is CASSLSVGGRGYTF. Filled out from reference TRBV5-1 and TRBJ1-2, the complete variable domain reads KAGVTQTPRYLIKTRGQQVTLSCSPISGHRSVSWYQQTPGQGLQFLFEYFSETQRNKGNFPGRFSGRQFSNSRSEMNVSTLELGDSALYLCASSLSVGGRGYTFGSGTRLTVV.

The rearrangement uses TRBV20-1 and TRBJ1-1. This CDR3 comprises 12 residues. Germline CDR1 and CDR2: DFQATT and SNEGSKA (reference sequence). The CDR3 here is CSAVDRSWEAFF.

This rearrangement joins TRBV5-1 to TRBJ2-3; TCRdb's D call of TRBD2 is untestable without DNA. This CDR3 has 16 residues. The V gene's germline CDR1 is SGHRS and CDR2 YFSETQ. The CDR3 reads CASSTEPSGGEHTQYF.

J is TRBJ1-1 and V is TRBV4-3; TCRdb names TRBD1, which stays unverified in the absence of DNA. Germline assignment: CDR1 LGHNA and CDR2 YSLEER. The CDR3 extends over 14 amino acids. This CDR3 reads CASSPTGAGTEAFF.